Shown below are 25 T cell receptor beta chains from a single sample sequenced in a study of cytomegalovirus exposure and HLA in healthy donors (dated by TCRdb to the late 2010s). The protocol used for the library was the immunoSEQ multiplex PCR assay. For the multiplex PCR, a mixture combining 60 forward primers for TCR Vbeta segments and 13 reverse primers for TCR Jbeta segments was used. Imported from immuneACCESS, the table was reduced by TCRdb to in-frame sequences with V and J called. These copies leave out some clones; in studies compared against another copy, an unresolved V gene accounts for under half, and the cause of the remainder is not known. For this sample there are under 200,000 clones; 60% to 80% appear just once. Over 13% of the sample belongs to the ten largest clones. Material for sequencing was PBMCs. Receptors originate from a man between 50 and 59 years old in good health and CMV-seropositive.

This clone was seen only a few times. J is TRBJ2-6 and V is TRBV19, with a tentative D call TRBD1 (6 bases). The CDR3 runs to 14 residues. Germline values: CDR1 LNHDA, CDR2 SQIVND (reference sequence). V was trimmed by 4 bases and J by 3 bases, leaving 7 bases between them. CDR3 in DNA: TGTGCCAGTAGTAGGGGGCTTGGGGCCAACGTCCTGACTTTC. This sequence encodes CASSRGLGANVLTF.

The V call is TRBV10-1, the J call TRBJ1-5, with 7 bases matching TRBD1. Trimming at V came to 6 bases and at J to 2 bases, leaving 7 bases not matched to a gene. In germline, CDR1 is WNHNN, CDR2 SYGVQD (reference sequence). CDR3 length: 15 residues. CDR3 protein: CASSADRVGNQPQHF. CDR3 DNA: TGCGCCAGCAGCGCAGACAGGGTTGGCAATCAGCCCCAGCATTTT.

This clone was detected once. The chain joins TRBV28 to TRBJ2-7, with 8 bases fitting TRBD2. The V gene end was trimmed by 6 bases and the J gene end by 4 bases; junction bases not matched to a gene: 8. The CDR3 extends over 14 amino acids. Germline V gene sequence: CDR1 MDHEN, CDR2 SYDVKM. Here the CDR3 DNA reads TGTGCCAGCAGGCCCCAGGGCGGGGGGTACGAGCAGTACGTC. Its protein product is CASRPQGGGYEQYV.

This chain joins TRBV4-1 and TRBJ2-5; the match to TRBD1 covers 9 bases. TRBJ2-7 explains the end of the DNA better; the J call may be wrong. Germline assignment: CDR1 MGHRA and CDR2 YSYEKL. The CDR3 spans 13 residues. In DNA, the CDR3 is TGCGCCAGCAGTTTGACAGGGGGGTACGAGCAGTACTTC. This codes for CASSLTGGYEQYF.

CDR3 DNA sequence: TGTGCCAGCTCACCTGACAGTTCTGGGGCCAACGTCCTGACTTTC. Its translation: CASSPDSSGANVLTF. This sequence joins TRBV18 and TRBJ2-6, with a tentative D call TRBD1 (5 bases). The CDR3 loop spans 15 amino acids. Germline CDR1 KGHSH, CDR2 LQKENI. The V gene lost 3 bases and the J gene lost 1 base, with 7 bases spanning the gap.

This clone came up once. This chain connects TRBV19 to TRBJ1-2; TRBD1 matches 8 bases. V shed 6 bases and J 4 bases; nucleotides not matched to a gene: 7. Germline CDR1 and CDR2: LNHDA and SQIVND (reference sequence). This CDR3 comprises 14 residues. The DNA of the CDR3 is TGTGCCAGTAGCCCCGGACAGGGCGCCTATGGCTACACCTTC. It translates to CASSPGQGAYGYTF.

V is TRBV4-3 and J is TRBJ1-1; unclear D gene. The V end lost 0 bases, the J end lost 7 bases, and 9 bases lay between the germline ends. The germline V gene encodes CDR1 LGHNA and CDR2 YSLEER. The length of the CDR3 is 13 residues. The DNA for the CDR3 is TGCGCCAGCAGCCAAGATCCCGGAGGTGAAGCTTTCTTT. Translated, it gives CASSQDPGGEAFF.

CDR3 in DNA: TGTGCCAGCAGCCCCTTCCCCCCCAGCGGGGGGACTGAGCAGTTCTTC. Translation gives CASSPFPPSGGTEQFF. The chain joins TRBV7-6 to TRBJ2-1; 9 bases map to TRBD2. The ends lost 5 bases at V and 9 bases at J; junction bases unmatched: 14. CDR3 length: 16 amino acids. The germline V gene has CDR1 SGHVS and CDR2 FNYEAQ.

The chain recombines TRBV6-6 with TRBJ2-5, with TRBD2 matching over 7 bases. Germline trimming cut 2 bases from V and 7 bases from J; bases unmatched to any gene: 10. The CDR3 is 15 residues long. The germline gives CDR1 MNHNY, CDR2 SVGAGI (reference sequence). Written as DNA, the CDR3 is TGTGCCAGCAGTTACACCGACCGACTAGCAGGGACCCAGTACTTC. It yields the protein CASSYTDRLAGTQYF.

The gene calls are TRBV28 and TRBJ2-1; 15 nucleotides agree with TRBD2. The CDR3 is made up of 16 amino acids. Per the germline V gene, CDR1 is MDHEN and CDR2 is SYDVKM. The V and J ends lost 6 bases and 4 bases, in that order; junction bases with no gene match: 4. This CDR3 is CASSPGTSGGYNEQFF. CDR3 sequence (DNA): TGTGCCAGCAGCCCCGGGACTAGCGGGGGGTACAATGAGCAGTTCTTC.

This rearrangement joins TRBV4-2 to TRBJ1-6; the match to TRBD1 covers 7 bases. The germline V gene has CDR1 LGHNA and CDR2 YNFKEQ. With 4 bases clipped from V and 7 bases from J, the junction kept 7 bases outside the gene matches. The CDR3 runs to 15 residues. CDR3 in DNA: TGTGCCAGCAGCCCCGGGACAGCAGCCAATTCACCCCTCCACTTT. This translates into CASSPGTAANSPLHF.

This clone has a single count. V gene TRBV19 combines with J gene TRBJ2-3, with D perhaps TRBD2 (5 bases). With 6 bases removed from V and 0 bases from J, the gap between germline ends came to 13 bases. Looked up from germline, CDR1 is LNHDA and CDR2 is SQIVND (reference sequence). The CDR3 length is 15 residues. The CDR3 DNA reads TGTGCCAGTAGCATGGACTTGTTTAGCACAGATACGCAGTATTTT. Amino acid sequence: CASSMDLFSTDTQYF.

This chain links TRBV11-2 with TRBJ1-3; no firm D call. The CDR3 covers 14 residues. V lost 5 bases to trimming and J lost 4 bases, with 12 bases between them. Looked up from germline, CDR1 is SGHAT and CDR2 is FQNNGV. The CDR3 DNA follows: TGTGCCAGCAGCCCTAGAGACCGCGGAAACACCATATATTTT. This gives the protein CASSPRDRGNTIYF.

Regarding this clone: Additional DNA sequences in this sample encode the identical CDR3. The J gene is TRBJ1-5, the V gene TRBV25-1; perhaps TRBD1 as D (5 bases). Trimming removed 2 bases at V and 3 bases at J, with 8 bases between. Germline CDR1 and CDR2: MGHDK and SYGVNS. The CDR3 spans 14 residues. The CDR3 is CASSENRLNQPQHF. For the CDR3, the DNA is TGTGCCAGCAGTGAAAACAGGCTCAATCAGCCCCAGCATTTT.

The chain combines TRBV13 with TRBJ2-3; 11 bases align to TRBD2. The length of the CDR3 is 15 residues. J was trimmed by 3 bases and V by 11 bases; bases with no gene match: 10. CDR1 and CDR2 (germline): PRHDT, FYEKMQ (reference sequence). CDR3 in DNA: TGTGCCGTGTCGCCCGGGACTAGCGGAACAGATACGCAGTATTTT. Translated: CAVSPGTSGTDTQYF.

The chain uses TRBV27 and TRBJ2-7; TRBD1 aligns across 9 bases. This CDR3 comprises 14 residues. Germline V gene sequence: CDR1 MNHEY, CDR2 SMNVEV (reference sequence). V dropped 9 bases and J dropped 5; count of bases not matched to a gene: 11. The CDR3 here is CASTPGQGSHEQYF. As DNA, the CDR3 is TGTGCCAGTACCCCGGGACAGGGATCCCACGAGCAGTACTTC.

The J gene is TRBJ2-1, the V gene TRBV7-2, with D uncertain. CDR3 length: 17 residues. The V and J ends lost 2 bases and 2 bases respectively, with 16 bases between them. CDR1 SGHTA and CDR2 FQGNSA come from the germline V gene. CDR3 in amino acids: CASSLLVFESTYNEQFF. CDR3 nucleotides: TGTGCCAGCAGCTTATTGGTCTTCGAGTCCACCTACAATGAGCAGTTCTTC.

This clone occurred a few times. V and J are TRBV5-1 and TRBJ2-1; TRBD1 matches at 8 bases. This CDR3 contains 14 residues. V lost 3 bases to trimming and J lost 7 bases; unmatched junction nucleotides: 6. Germline loops: CDR1 SGHRS, CDR2 YFSETQ. CDR3 sequence reads: CASSSWTGMNEQFF. CDR3 DNA: TGCGCCAGCAGCTCTTGGACAGGGATGAATGAGCAGTTCTTC.

The chain has TRBV18 and TRBJ1-3; tentative D call: TRBD1 (5 bases). Trimming shortened V by 3 bases and J by 1 base, and 10 bases separated the two germline ends. CDR1 KGHSH and CDR2 LQKENI come from the germline V gene. This CDR3 spans 15 amino acids. The CDR3 spells CASSPLTGSGNTIYF. In DNA form, the CDR3 reads TGTGCCAGCTCACCCCTTACAGGTTCTGGAAACACCATATATTTT. The full variable domain, its missing parts supplied by reference TRBV18 and TRBJ1-3, is NAGVMQNPRHLVRRRGQEARLRCSPMKGHSHVYWYRQLPEEGLKFMVYLQKENIIDESGMPKERFSAEFPKEGPSILRIQQVVRGDSAAYFCASSPLTGSGNTIYFGEGSWLTVV.

The genes are TRBV10-1 and TRBJ2-1; 10 bases are shared with TRBD1. This CDR3 is 23 amino acids long. Germline loops: CDR1 WNHNN, CDR2 SYGVQD (reference sequence). The V and J ends lost 4 bases and 8 bases, in that order; junction bases with no gene match: 32. The CDR3 reads CASSAGSSVMGQGKGSLLDEQFF. The CDR3 DNA is TGCGCCAGCAGTGCCGGGTCCTCAGTCATGGGACAGGGGAAGGGCAGTCTCCTCGATGAGCAGTTCTTC.

The gene calls are TRBV5-8 and TRBJ2-5; 7 bases agree with TRBD2. Germline V gene lookup returns CDR1 SGHTS and CDR2 YDEGEE. Losses at the gene ends were 0 bases for V and 1 base for J; bases not matched to a gene: 6. This CDR3 has 16 residues. The chain's CDR3 is CASSLGRGILQETQYF. As DNA, the CDR3 is TGTGCCAGCAGCTTGGGGCGGGGGATTCTCCAAGAGACCCAGTACTTC.

The chain links TRBV25-1 to TRBJ1-1; a weak D match, TRBD1 (6 bases). V was clipped by 1 base and J by 5 bases, with 17 bases between them. The CDR3 has 16 residues. Germline V gene lookup returns CDR1 MGHDK and CDR2 SYGVNS. For the CDR3, the DNA is TGTGCCAGCAGTGAATCGGGGGGCGCGGGAAGGACTGAAGCTTTCTTT. This translates into CASSESGGAGRTEAFF.

This rearrangement joins TRBV19 to TRBJ1-4; tentative D call: TRBD1 (5 bases). Trimming stripped 3 bases from V and 7 bases from J, with 15 bases between. Germline lookup yields CDR1 LNHDA and CDR2 SQIVND (reference sequence). The CDR3 covers 15 residues. The DNA for the CDR3 is TGTGCCAGTAGTATCCAGCGGGGACGGAGTGAAAAACTGTTTTTT. Its protein product is CASSIQRGRSEKLFF.

The CDR3 loop reads CASSLLQGADGYTF. CDR3 in DNA: TGTGCCAGCAGTTTACTACAGGGGGCGGATGGCTACACCTTC. This chain joins TRBV28 and TRBJ1-2, with 9 bases aligning to TRBD1. The CDR3 has 14 residues. Germline assignment: CDR1 MDHEN and CDR2 SYDVKM. J was trimmed by 6 bases and V by 2 bases; bases with no gene match: 4.

This chain joins TRBV5-4 and TRBJ2-4; 9 positions agree with TRBD2. V shed 0 bases, J shed 0 bases, and the junction held 13 bases outside the gene matches. The germline CDR1 and CDR2 sequences are SGHNT and YYREEE (reference sequence). This CDR3 contains 20 residues. The CDR3: CASSLAGVRGGAIAKNIQYF. The DNA of the CDR3 is TGTGCCAGCAGCTTGGCGGGTGTGCGGGGGGGGGCCATAGCCAAAAACATTCAGTACTTC. The full variable domain, its missing parts supplied by reference TRBV5-4 and TRBJ2-4, is ETGVTQSPTHLIKTRGQQVTLRCSSQSGHNTVSWYQQALGQGPQFIFQYYREEENGRGNFPPRFSGLQFPNYSSELNVNALELDDSALYLCASSLAGVRGGAIAKNIQYFGAGTRLSVL.